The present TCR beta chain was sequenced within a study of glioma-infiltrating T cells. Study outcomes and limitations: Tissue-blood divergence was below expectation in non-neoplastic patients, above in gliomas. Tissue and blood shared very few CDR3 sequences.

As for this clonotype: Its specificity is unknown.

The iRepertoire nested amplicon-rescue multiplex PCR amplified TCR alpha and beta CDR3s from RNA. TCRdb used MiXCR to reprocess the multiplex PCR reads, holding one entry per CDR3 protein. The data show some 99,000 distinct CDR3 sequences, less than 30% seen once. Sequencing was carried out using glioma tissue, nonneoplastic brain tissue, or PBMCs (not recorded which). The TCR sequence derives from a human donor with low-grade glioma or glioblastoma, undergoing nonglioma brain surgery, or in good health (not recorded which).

CDR3 sequence reads: CASSLRQSSYNEQFF. The CDR3 nucleotides read TGTGCCAGCAGTTTAAGACAAAGCTCCTACAATGAGCAGTTCTTC. The V and J genes are TRBV12-3 or TRBV12-4 and TRBJ2-1, with D unresolved. V was cut by 2 bases and J by 0 bases, with 8 bases left in between. This CDR3 region has 15 residues.